Included here is one TCR beta chain sequence, with context. Its cognate antigen has yet to be identified. No base-level quality is on record; no much larger clone is a single base apart. Counted from cysteine to phenylalanine, this CDR3 has 15 amino acids. Only the CDR3 part of the read is kept: 45 bases, read in frame from the first base. The V end loses 3 bases and the J end loses 0 bases, and a stretch of 11 bases separates them. The germline V gene yields SGDLS for CDR1 and YYNGEE for CDR2. This sample is drawn from a study of blood T cells in healthy people across ages (dated by TCRdb to about 2015). A note on the overall study: In model experiments, template switching captured about one uniquely barcoded TCR beta cDNA molecule for every two T cells. To track age-related changes in TCR beta repertoire diversity, the study relied on deep sequencing normalized with unique cDNA molecular identifiers. The donors were split into four age groups: young (average 16 years), middle-aged (roughly 42), aged (approximately 59) and long-lived (82). To avoid experimental bias, donors of different ages were randomly spread across the sequencing lanes. For two donors (one aged 18 to 30 and one aged 80 or older), the study analyzed two additional independent replicas of 1 million unique cDNA reads from the same blood draw.

The research as a whole found: Compared with the aged group, more naive CD4+ T cells, fewer expanded clones and increased TCR diversity were shown by the long-lived group, suggesting age selection. Because profiling used bulk unsorted PBMCs, naive and antigen-experienced compartments could not be compared conclusively. Estimates of total diversity based on one million sequenced T cells were regarded as lower bounds and as underestimates. Because the CMV infection status of the donors was unknown, age-related changes in expanded clonotypes may potentially have been confounded. There was a strong correlation between observed TCR beta diversity and the percentage of naive T cells measured by flow cytometry. Observed TCR beta diversity per million T cells fell roughly linearly with age, and a significant reduction was already apparent by age roughly 40.

Systemically healthy Caucasian individuals from Russia, over 30 in total and aged roughly 6 to 100 years, were included as donors. Each donor gave around 9.8 milliliters of peripheral blood, collected into EDTA-treated Vacutainer tubes. Ficoll-Paque density-gradient centrifugation was used to isolate PBMCs, with at least 6 million per sample. Total RNA was extracted from PBMCs with Trizol reagent, with at least 6 micrograms obtained per sample. Naive CD45RAhigh/CD27high T cell percentages were measured by flow cytometry on a PBMC aliquot from every donor. Library preparation used 5' RACE. TCRdb shows the sequencer as Illumina HiSeq 2500. A second PCR of about 6 to 11 cycles was run with a J-beta primer mix and a sample-barcoded 5' primer. A unique molecular identifier was introduced onto each TCR beta cDNA molecule by a template-switch 5' adaptor carrying 12 random nucleotides. Each sample yielded at least 2.5 million CDR3-containing paired-end reads. All of the RNA was converted into first-strand cDNA using the Mint cDNA synthesis kit, with a TRBC-specific oligonucleotide serving as the primer. Following uracil-DNA glycosylase treatment, a first 18-cycle PCR with universal primers M1SS and BC2_uni_R was performed on all cDNA. On the authors' methods: For normalization, 1 million high-quality reads were randomly selected from each sample, with every read carrying a distinct molecular identifier. Instead of being binned into consensus sequences, reads that shared molecular identifiers were thrown out. MiTCR, set to a Q25 quality threshold and the strictest error-elimination algorithm, was used for CDR3 identification, clonotype clustering and error correction. A nonparametric unseen species model with Euler transformation was used to estimate lower-bound total TCR beta diversity. The raw public data were reprocessed by TCRdb itself: fastp quality trimming at Q25, MiXCR clonotype calling, in-frame beta chains only. Each CDR3 protein appears once, grouped with its most common genes and DNA. Here the V and J calls rest on TCRdb's processing, not on the authors' analysis. Counted in this sample were 650,000 to 800,000 distinct CDR3 sequences; more than 40% of them appeared once. Jointly, the top ten make up around 21% of the sample.

The TCR was taken from a man in his fifties or sixties in good health. The V gene is TRBV9 and the J gene is TRBJ2-3; the D segment cannot be called with confidence. Material for sequencing was blood. The bases are TGTGCCAGCAGCGGTTCTTGGGATAGCACAGATACGCAGTATTTT. The resulting protein is CASSGSWDSTDTQYF. Reference TRBV9 and TRBJ2-3 genes cover what lies past the CDR3, so the full variable domain is DSGVTQTPKHLITATGQRVTLRCSPRSGDLSVYWYQQSLDQGLQFLIQYYNGEERAKGNILERFSAQQFPDLHSELNLSSLELGDSALYFCASSGSWDSTDTQYFGPGTRLTVL.